The 25 T cell receptor beta chains in this list originate from one sample, sequenced in a study of T cell repertoires in cytomegalovirus infection. A single record per CDR3 protein comes from TCRdb applying MiXCR to the reads. The sample carries roughly 990,000 distinct CDR3 sequences, around 30% recorded once. Their antigen targets remain unknown. The starting material was cultured CD8+ T cells from PBMCs, obtained from culture after CMV antigen stimulation. The origin of the receptors is a human donor in good health (CMV status not recorded). Some clones in this sample may be carry-over from other donors' samples.

The chain has TRBV29-1 and TRBJ1-3, with D possibly matching TRBD1 (5 bases). The CDR3 spans 15 residues. CDR1 and CDR2 (germline): SQVTM, ANQGSEA. The germline V and J ends were trimmed by 3 bases and 3 bases, with 15 bases remaining between them. The CDR3 reads CSVEGGRDLGNTIYF. The CDR3 DNA reads as TGCAGCGTTGAGGGAGGCCGGGACCTTGGAAACACCATATATTTT.

This clonotype came up many times. At one of its ends the junction is not consistent with the germline gene, which may arise from a read error. Here the CDR3 DNA reads TGTGCCAGCACCTTACTACAGGGTGGAGGAGATACGCAGTATTTT. Translating gives CASTLLQGGGDTQYF. J is TRBJ2-3 and V is TRBV7-2, with TRBD1 as a possible D gene (6 bases). The CDR3 totals 15 residues. Germline-derived CDR1 and CDR2 are SGHTA and FQGNSA.

CDR3 coding DNA: TGTGCCAGCAGCTTAGAACAGTCTGGAGAGACCCAGTACTTC. Translated: CASSLEQSGETQYF. This chain connects TRBV11-1 to TRBJ2-5; D remains ambiguous. CDR3 size: 14 residues. V was shortened by 1 base and J by 4 bases, with 10 bases between the two germline ends. The V gene's germline CDR1 is SGHAT and CDR2 FQDESV (reference sequence).

The table lists this clonotype with many counts. The chain recombines TRBV5-6 with TRBJ2-1; 7 nucleotides align to TRBD2. The trim removed 3 bases at V and 2 bases at J, leaving 5 bases unmatched. The CDR3 is 15 amino acids. Germline CDR1 SGHDT, CDR2 YYEEEE. The CDR3 loop is CASSWGDYPYNEQFF. In DNA form, the CDR3 reads TGTGCCAGCAGCTGGGGGGACTACCCCTACAATGAGCAGTTCTTC.

The chain has TRBV29-1 and TRBJ2-7; no clear D gene. Looked up from germline, CDR1 is SQVTM and CDR2 is ANQGSEA. V lost 4 bases, J lost 0 bases, and 13 bases lay in between. CDR3 length: 14 amino acids. DNA for the CDR3: TGCAGCGTTGGTTTGCCGCAGAGCTCCTACGAGCAGTACTTC. Translated, it gives CSVGLPQSSYEQYF.

This clonotype was found a few times. This rearrangement joins TRBV6-2 or TRBV6-3 to TRBJ2-2; TRBD1 agrees at 9 bases. The CDR3 consists of 16 residues. The V gene's germline CDR1 is MNHEY and CDR2 SVGEGT. V gave up 2 bases and J gave up 6 bases; unmatched junction bases: 7. The CDR3 DNA sequence: TGTGCCAGCAGTTACGTCTGGGACAGGGCCCCCGGGGAGCTGTTTTTT. This gives the protein CASSYVWDRAPGELFF.

V usage is TRBV2 and J usage is TRBJ2-3; unclear D gene. The CDR3 runs 12 residues. V lost 10 bases and J lost 2, with 10 bases in between. CDR1 is SNHLY and CDR2 is FYNNEI in the germline V gene. The CDR3 sequence: CATKTNTDTQYF. As DNA, the CDR3 is TGTGCCACGAAGACAAACACAGATACGCAGTATTTT.

The chain uses TRBV6-6 and TRBJ1-5; weak D call: TRBD1 (6 bases). Germline assignment: CDR1 MNHNY and CDR2 SVGAGI (reference sequence). There are 15 residues in the CDR3. V gave up 5 bases and J gave up 4 bases, with 15 bases separating them. This chain's CDR3 is CASSPLGHENQPQHF. Written as DNA, the CDR3 is TGTGCCAGCAGTCCTCTGGGACACGAAAATCAGCCCCAGCATTTT.

This clonotype was counted only a few times. The V gene is TRBV4-1, the J gene TRBJ2-7; D not resolved. The CDR3 spans 14 residues. V lost 3 bases and J lost 4, with 13 bases in between. CDR1 is MGHRA and CDR2 is YSYEKL in the germline V gene. CDR3 residues: CASSQEFLNYEQYF. DNA for the CDR3: TGCGCCAGCAGCCAGGAGTTTTTGAATTACGAGCAGTACTTC.

The chain joins TRBV2 to TRBJ2-7, with D possibly being TRBD1 or TRBD2 (5 bases each). CDR3 length: 13 residues. The V end lost 0 bases, the J end lost 4 bases, and 7 bases lay between the germline ends. Germline assignment: CDR1 SNHLY and CDR2 FYNNEI. The CDR3, as DNA: TGTGCCAGCAGTGAAGCGGGGGAATACGAGCAGTACGTC. As protein: CASSEAGEYEQYV.

The chain combines TRBV6-1 with TRBJ2-1; no clear D. V lost 6 bases and J lost 2, with 17 bases in between. The germline gives CDR1 MNHNS, CDR2 SASEGT. The CDR3 totals 16 residues. The CDR3 bases are TGTGCCAGCAGCCTCAGTGTCCAGATGACCTACAATGAGCAGTTCTTC. This gives the protein CASSLSVQMTYNEQFF.

This clonotype appeared many times. V usage is TRBV7-6 and J usage is TRBJ2-1; 8 nucleotides match TRBD2. CDR3 length equals 16 residues. With V trimmed by 4 bases and J by 4 bases, 9 bases remained unmatched. CDR1 and CDR2 from the germline V gene are SGHVS and FNYEAQ. CDR3 in DNA: TGTGCCAGCAGCTACCGGGGGGGGCTTGGGTACAATGAGCAGTTCTTC. As protein: CASSYRGGLGYNEQFF.

V usage is TRBV11-3 and J usage is TRBJ2-3, with 13 positions matching TRBD2. Germline V gene data show CDR1 as SGHNT and CDR2 as YENEEA. CDR3 length: 16 residues. V shed 4 bases and J 5 bases; nucleotides not matched to a gene: 6. The CDR3 DNA sequence: TGTGCCAGCAGCTCCCGACTAGCGGGGGGCCTAGATACGCAGTATTTT. Translating gives CASSSRLAGGLDTQYF.

Notes on this clonotype: One end of the junction varies from germline; a read error may be responsible. The CDR3 is CASSARTSGKNTGELFF. DNA of the CDR3: TGTGCTAGCAGCGCTCGGACTAGCGGAAAGAACACCGGGGAGCTGTTTTTT. The chain couples TRBV7-6 to TRBJ2-2, with 10 bases that match TRBD2. CDR3 size: 17 residues. Looked up from germline, CDR1 is SGHVS and CDR2 is FNYEAQ.

This clonotype was counted a few times. The chain employs TRBV12-3 or TRBV12-4 and TRBJ1-2; TRBD1 aligns across 8 bases. This CDR3 contains 18 residues. J was trimmed by 0 bases and V by 5 bases; bases with no gene match: 14. The chain's CDR3 is CASSRIDRGRESNYGYTF. The CDR3 DNA reads TGTGCCAGCAGTCGAATCGACAGGGGTAGGGAGTCTAACTATGGCTACACCTTC.

The V gene is TRBV5-1, the J gene TRBJ1-1; D perhaps matches TRBD1 (5 bases). The CDR3 sequence is 14 residues long. Trimming removed 3 bases from V and 4 bases from J, with 13 bases in between. Germline values: CDR1 SGHRS, CDR2 YFSETQ. CDR3 residues: CASSSTDGATEAFF. The CDR3 DNA reads TGCGCCAGCAGCTCGACAGACGGTGCCACTGAAGCTTTCTTT.

V usage is TRBV5-4 and J usage is TRBJ2-7; the D gene could be TRBD1 or TRBD2 (6 bases each). This CDR3 comprises 18 residues. Germline loops: CDR1 SGHNT, CDR2 YYREEE (reference sequence). V lost 4 bases, J lost 4 bases, and 27 bases lay in between. The CDR3 DNA reads TGTGCCAGCAGCCTATGGGACATCACTCGTAGGCGGGGTTACGAGCAGTACGTC. Protein product: CASSLWDITRRRGYEQYV.

This chain links TRBV6-1 with TRBJ1-2; a possible D gene is TRBD1 (5 bases). Trimming stripped 6 bases from V and 4 bases from J, with 15 bases between. CDR3 size: 14 residues. Germline loops: CDR1 MNHNS, CDR2 SASEGT. CDR3 in amino acids: CASSPRGVLYGYTF. CDR3 nucleotide sequence: TGTGCCAGCAGCCCCCGGGGGGTTCTCTATGGCTACACCTTC.

This clonotype was counted only a few times. The rearrangement joins TRBV5-6 to TRBJ1-2; D is undetermined. Germline CDR1 SGHDT, CDR2 YYEEEE. The CDR3 contains 14 residues. Between the trimmed V and J ends, which lost 6 bases and 8 bases, there was a span of 20 bases. In DNA form, the CDR3 reads TGTGCCAGCAACTGGGCCTTCTCTGATAGAGGCTACACCTTC. Its translation is CASNWAFSDRGYTF.

The V and J genes are TRBV6-8 and TRBJ1-3; D is unclear. The CDR3 has 15 amino acids. Germline CDR1 is MNHGY and CDR2 is SAAAGT. V lost 5 bases to trimming and J lost 0 bases, with 11 bases between them. The CDR3 DNA follows: TGTGCCAGCAGTCGGACGGCTGACTCTGGAAACACCATATATTTT. Translated, it gives CASSRTADSGNTIYF.

The chain has TRBV6-5 and TRBJ1-1; possibly TRBD1 for D (5 bases). CDR3 length: 14 amino acids. Germline values: CDR1 MNHEY, CDR2 SVGAGI. V was trimmed by 5 bases and J by 6 bases, leaving 16 bases between them. The CDR3 DNA sequence: TGTGCCAGCAGTGGGGACCTCCTGGAGGCTGAAGCTTTCTTT. Protein product: CASSGDLLEAEAFF.

This clonotype was counted only a few times. The V gene is TRBV7-9, the J gene TRBJ1-1, with TRBD1 identical over 7 bases. Unmatched junction bases numbered 21, after V lost 5 bases and J lost 3 bases. Germline CDR1 SEHNR, CDR2 FQNEAQ (reference sequence). The CDR3 is made up of 19 amino acids. CDR3 coding DNA: TGTGCCAGCAGCCCTCAGACAGGGTCCCACCTTATGAGTGACACTGAAGCTTTCTTT. This codes for CASSPQTGSHLMSDTEAFF.

This clonotype was recorded many times. J is TRBJ2-1 and V is TRBV7-9, with 8 positions matching TRBD2. The length of the CDR3 is 15 residues. CDR1 and CDR2 from the germline V gene are SEHNR and FQNEAQ (reference sequence). J gave up 3 bases and V 5 bases, and 6 bases lay outside the gene matches. CDR3 sequence: CASSQSGGRYNEQFF. The CDR3 region has the DNA TGTGCCAGCAGCCAGAGCGGGGGACGCTACAATGAGCAGTTCTTC.

Concerning this clonotype itself: One base away lies a much larger clone, so this may be a sequencing read error. This chain joins TRBV19 and TRBJ1-5; 7 bases fit TRBD1. The end of the DNA fits TRBJ2-3 better, so the J call may be wrong. Germline CDR1 and CDR2: LNHDA and SQIVND (reference sequence). The CDR3 sequence is 15 residues long. CDR3 sequence reads: CASRQGIQAWEPQYF. As DNA, the CDR3 is TGTGCCAGCCGACAGGGAATACAGGCTTGGGAGCCCCAGTATTTT.

This clonotype was counted between two and nine times. The rearrangement uses TRBV19 and TRBJ2-4; D gene ambiguous. The germline gives CDR1 LNHDA, CDR2 SQIVND (reference sequence). The V end lost 7 bases, the J end lost 0 bases, and 13 bases lay between the germline ends. The CDR3 length is 15 residues. CDR3 residues: CASMGRVEAKNIQYF. CDR3 in DNA: TGTGCCAGTATGGGAAGGGTTGAAGCCAAAAACATTCAGTACTTC.